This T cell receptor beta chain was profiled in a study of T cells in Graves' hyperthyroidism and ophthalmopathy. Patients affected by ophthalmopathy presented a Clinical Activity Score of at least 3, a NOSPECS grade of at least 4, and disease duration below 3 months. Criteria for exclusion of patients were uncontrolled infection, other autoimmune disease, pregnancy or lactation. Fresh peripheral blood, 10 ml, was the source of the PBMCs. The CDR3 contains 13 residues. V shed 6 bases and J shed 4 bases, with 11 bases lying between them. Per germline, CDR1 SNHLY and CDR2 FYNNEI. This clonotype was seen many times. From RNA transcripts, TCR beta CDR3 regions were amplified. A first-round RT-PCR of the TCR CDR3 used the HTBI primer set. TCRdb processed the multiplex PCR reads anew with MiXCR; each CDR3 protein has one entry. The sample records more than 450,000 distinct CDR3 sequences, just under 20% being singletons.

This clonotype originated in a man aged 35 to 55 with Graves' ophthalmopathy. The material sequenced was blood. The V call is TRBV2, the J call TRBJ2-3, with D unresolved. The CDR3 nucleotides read TGTGCCAGCAGCGCCTCCGCTCCAGATACGCAGTATTTT. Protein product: CASSASAPDTQYF.